This T cell receptor (beta chain) was sequenced in a study of human T cells and chemical hapten exposure. For the study at large: Skin on the upper inner arm, around 2 cm by around 2 cm in size, was sensitized with 2% DPC.

TCRdb used MiXCR to reprocess the RACE reads, holding one entry per CDR3 protein. The data show around 340,000 distinct CDR3 sequences, with roughly 6.9% seen just once and 8.4% held by the top ten. Time point in this sample: patch test 1, 2 weeks after DPC sensitization. Treatment specified: therapeutic diphenylcyclopropenone sensitization with weekly scalp DPC. This clonotype was observed many times. The ends lost 2 bases at V and 1 base at J; junction bases unmatched: 3. The germline V gene encodes CDR1 MDHEN and CDR2 SYDVKM. The CDR3 is 15 residues long. The clonotype was recovered from a woman under 30 with alopecia areata. Some clones in this sample may be carry-over from other donors' samples. This rearrangement joins TRBV28 to TRBJ2-3; 7 nucleotides match TRBD2. Sequenced material: whole blood, taken in connection with sensitization to the hapten diphenylcyclopropenone (DPC). The CDR3 DNA follows: TGTGCCAGCAGTTTAGGGGGAGGGGGCACAGATACGCAGTATTTT. It yields the protein CASSLGGGGTDTQYF. The full variable domain, rest sourced from reference TRBV28 and TRBJ2-3, is DVKVTQSSRYLVKRTGEKVFLECVQDMDHENMFWYRQDPGLGLRLIYFSYDVKMKEKGDIPEGYSVSREKKERFSLILESASTNQTSMYLCASSLGGGGTDTQYFGPGTRLTVL.